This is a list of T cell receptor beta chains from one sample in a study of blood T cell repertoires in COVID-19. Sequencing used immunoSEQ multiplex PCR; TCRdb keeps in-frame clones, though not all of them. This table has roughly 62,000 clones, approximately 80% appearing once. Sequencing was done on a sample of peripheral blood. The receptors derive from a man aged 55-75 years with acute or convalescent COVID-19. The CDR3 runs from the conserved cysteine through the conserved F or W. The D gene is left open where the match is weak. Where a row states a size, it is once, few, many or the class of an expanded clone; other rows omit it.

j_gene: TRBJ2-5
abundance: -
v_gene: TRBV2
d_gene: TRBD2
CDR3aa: CASRVTSGSYAEYF
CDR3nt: TGTGCCAGCAGGGTGACTAGCGGGAGCTACGCAGAGTACTTC

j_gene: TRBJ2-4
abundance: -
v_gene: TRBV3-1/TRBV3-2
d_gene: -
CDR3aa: CASSQRRAGLTKNIQYF
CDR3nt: TGTGCCAGCAGCCAAAGGCGGGCAGGCCTAACCAAAAACATTCAGTACTTC

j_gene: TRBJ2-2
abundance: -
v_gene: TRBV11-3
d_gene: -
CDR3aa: CASSPRGGPGELFF
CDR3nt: TGTGCCAGCAGCCCGAGGGGGGGTCCCGGGGAGCTGTTTTTT

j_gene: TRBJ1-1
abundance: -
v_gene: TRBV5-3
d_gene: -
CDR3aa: CARSRQAGMNTEAFF
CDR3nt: TGTGCCAGAAGCCGACAAGCGGGGATGAACACTGAAGCTTTCTTT

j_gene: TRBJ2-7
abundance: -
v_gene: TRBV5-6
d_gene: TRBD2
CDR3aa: CASSLAGVSEQYF
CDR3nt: TGTGCCAGCAGCTTAGCGGGAGTCAGCGAGCAGTACTTC

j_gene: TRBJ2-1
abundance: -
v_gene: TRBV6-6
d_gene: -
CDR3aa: CASSYSRDYNEQFF
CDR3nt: TGTGCCAGCAGTTACTCGAGAGACTACAATGAGCAGTTCTTC

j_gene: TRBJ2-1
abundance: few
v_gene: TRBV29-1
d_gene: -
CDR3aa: CSVEGGGQKQFF
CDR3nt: TGCAGCGTTGAGGGAGGGGGACAAAAGCAGTTCTTC

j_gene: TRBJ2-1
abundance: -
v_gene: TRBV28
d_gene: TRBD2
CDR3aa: CASSYRLAGTKKNNEQFF
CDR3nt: TGTGCCAGCAGTTACCGACTAGCGGGGACCAAAAAAAACAATGAGCAGTTCTTC

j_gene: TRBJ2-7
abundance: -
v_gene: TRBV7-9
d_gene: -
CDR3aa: CASSLGDSYEQYF
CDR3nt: TGTGCCAGCAGCTTAGGTGACAGCTACGAGCAGTACTTC

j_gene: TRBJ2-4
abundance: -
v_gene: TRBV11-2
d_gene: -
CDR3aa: CASSLNLAKNIQYF
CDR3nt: TGTGCCAGCAGCTTAAATCTAGCCAAAAACATTCAGTACTTC

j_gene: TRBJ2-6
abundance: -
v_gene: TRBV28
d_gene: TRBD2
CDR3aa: CASSPPRGGSGANVLTF
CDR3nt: TGTGCCAGCAGTCCACCCCGGGGGGGCTCTGGGGCCAACGTCCTGACTTTC

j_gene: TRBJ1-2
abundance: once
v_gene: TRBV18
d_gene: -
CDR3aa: CASSPPIRSGYGYTF
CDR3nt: TGTGCCAGCTCACCACCGATCCGGTCGGGCTATGGCTACACCTTC

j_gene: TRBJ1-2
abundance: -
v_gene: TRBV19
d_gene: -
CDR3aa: CASSIDRDYGYTF
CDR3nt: TGTGCCAGTAGTATAGACAGGGACTATGGCTACACCTTC

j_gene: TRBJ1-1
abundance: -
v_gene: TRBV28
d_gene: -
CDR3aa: CASSPARGQKTEAFF
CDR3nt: TGTGCCAGCAGTCCGGCTAGAGGACAAAAGACTGAAGCTTTCTTT

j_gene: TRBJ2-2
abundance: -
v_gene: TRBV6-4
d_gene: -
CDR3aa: CASRFKGRTGELFF
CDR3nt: TGTGCCAGCCGGTTTAAGGGGCGCACCGGGGAGCTGTTTTTT

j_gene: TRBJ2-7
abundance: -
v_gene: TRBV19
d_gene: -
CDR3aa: CASSIVEGYYEQYF
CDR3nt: TGTGCCAGTAGTATAGTCGAGGGCTACTACGAGCAGTACTTC

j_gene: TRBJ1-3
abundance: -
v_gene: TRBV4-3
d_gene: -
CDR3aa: CASSQGGRSGNTIYF
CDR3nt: TGCGCCAGCAGCCAGGGCGGGAGGTCTGGAAACACCATATATTTT

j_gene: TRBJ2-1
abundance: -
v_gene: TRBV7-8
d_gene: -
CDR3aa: CASSPRRVPNEQFF
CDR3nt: TGTGCCAGCAGCCCGCGGCGTGTGCCTAATGAGCAGTTCTTC

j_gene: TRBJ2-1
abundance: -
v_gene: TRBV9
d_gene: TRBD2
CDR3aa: CASSTRTSGITRQFF
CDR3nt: TGTGCCAGCAGCACCAGGACTAGCGGGATCACTCGGCAGTTCTTC

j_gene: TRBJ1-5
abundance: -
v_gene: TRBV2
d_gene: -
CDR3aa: CASSLYSNQPQHF
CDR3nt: TGTGCCAGCAGCCTCTATAGCAATCAGCCCCAGCATTTT

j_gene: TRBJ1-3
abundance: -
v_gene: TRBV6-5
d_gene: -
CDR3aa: CASSQGNTIYF
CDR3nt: TGTGCCAGCAGTCAAGGAAACACCATATATTTT

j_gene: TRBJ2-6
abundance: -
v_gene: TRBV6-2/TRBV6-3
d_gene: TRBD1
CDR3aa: CASSYPGGSGANVLTF
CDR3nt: TGTGCCAGCAGTTACCCAGGGGGCTCTGGGGCCAACGTCCTGACTTTC

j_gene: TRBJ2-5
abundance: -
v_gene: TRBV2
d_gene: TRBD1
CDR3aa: CASSLGQGAGGRETQYF
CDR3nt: TGTGCCAGCAGCCTGGGACAGGGGGCGGGGGGGCGAGAGACCCAGTACTTC

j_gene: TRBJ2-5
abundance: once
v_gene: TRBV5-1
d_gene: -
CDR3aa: CASRRGQETQYF
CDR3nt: TGCGCCAGCAGAAGGGGCCAAGAGACCCAGTACTTC

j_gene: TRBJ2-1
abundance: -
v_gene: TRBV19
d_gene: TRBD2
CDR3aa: CASRRIAGGPDLVGNEQFF
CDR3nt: TGTGCCAGTAGGAGGATAGCGGGAGGGCCGGATCTGGTTGGGAATGAGCAGTTCTTC

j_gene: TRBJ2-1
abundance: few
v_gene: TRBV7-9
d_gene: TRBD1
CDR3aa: CASSLGGGAEQFF
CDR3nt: TGTGCCAGCAGCTTAGGAGGGGGCGCTGAGCAGTTCTTC

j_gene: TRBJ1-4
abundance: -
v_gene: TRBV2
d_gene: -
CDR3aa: CASRTPRDSGEKLFF
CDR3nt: TGTGCCAGCAGAACCCCTCGGGACTCAGGGGAAAAACTGTTTTTT

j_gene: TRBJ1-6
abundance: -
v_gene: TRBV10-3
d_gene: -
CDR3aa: CAISGARDNSPLHF
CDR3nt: TGTGCCATCAGTGGGGCCAGGGATAATTCACCCCTCCACTTT

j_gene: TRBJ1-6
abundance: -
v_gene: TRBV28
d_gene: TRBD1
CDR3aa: CASRGADRENSPLHF
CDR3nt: TGTGCCAGCAGGGGGGCAGACAGGGAGAATTCACCCCTCCACTTT

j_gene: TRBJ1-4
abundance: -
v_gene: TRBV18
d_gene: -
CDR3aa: CAGGPTDDFNTLFF
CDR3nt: TGTGCAGGTGGCCCGACTGACGACTTCAATACACTGTTTTTT

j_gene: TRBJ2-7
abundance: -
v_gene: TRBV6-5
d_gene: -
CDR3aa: CASASGSSYEQYF
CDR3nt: TGTGCCAGCGCGTCCGGGAGCTCCTACGAGCAGTACTTC

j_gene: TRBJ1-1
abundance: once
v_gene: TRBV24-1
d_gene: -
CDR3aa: CATIGQGGTEAFF
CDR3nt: TGTGCCACCATCGGGCAGGGTGGCACTGAAGCTTTCTTT

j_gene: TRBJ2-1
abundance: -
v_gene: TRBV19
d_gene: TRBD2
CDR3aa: CASSIAPSGRLAGGIHQQFF
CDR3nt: TGTGCCAGTAGTATAGCCCCGAGTGGACGACTAGCGGGAGGCATACATCAGCAGTTCTTC

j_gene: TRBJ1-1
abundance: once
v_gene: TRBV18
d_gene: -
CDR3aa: CASSPRLRTEAFF
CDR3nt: TGTGCCAGCTCACCACGGTTGAGGACTGAAGCTTTCTTT

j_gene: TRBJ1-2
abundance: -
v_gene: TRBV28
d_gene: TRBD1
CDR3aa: CASEPTGDHYGYTF
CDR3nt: TGTGCCAGCGAACCCACAGGGGATCACTATGGCTACACCTTC

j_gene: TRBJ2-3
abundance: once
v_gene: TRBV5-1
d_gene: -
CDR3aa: CASTRETTGTDTQYF
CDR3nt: TGCGCCAGCACTCGGGAGACTACAGGTACAGATACGCAGTATTTT

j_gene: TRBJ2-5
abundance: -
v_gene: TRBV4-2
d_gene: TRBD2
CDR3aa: CASSRGGRGEKETQYF
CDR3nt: TGTGCCAGCAGCCGTGGGGGGAGGGGAGAAAAAGAGACCCAGTACTTC

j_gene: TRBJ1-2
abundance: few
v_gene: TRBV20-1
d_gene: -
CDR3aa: CSASSFPPNYGYTF
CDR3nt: TGCAGTGCTAGTAGCTTTCCTCCTAACTATGGCTACACCTTC

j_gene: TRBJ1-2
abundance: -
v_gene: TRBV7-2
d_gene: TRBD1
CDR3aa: CASSLRDRALDGYTF
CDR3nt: TGTGCCAGCAGCTTACGGGACAGGGCTCTGGATGGCTACACCTTC

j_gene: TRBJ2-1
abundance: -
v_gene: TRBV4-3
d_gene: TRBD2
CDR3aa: CASSQDAGGPGNEQFF
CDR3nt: TGCGCCAGCAGCCAAGACGCGGGAGGGCCGGGGAATGAGCAGTTCTTC

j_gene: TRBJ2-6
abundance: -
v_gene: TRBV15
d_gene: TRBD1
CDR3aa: CATSGTGINNVLTF
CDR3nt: TGTGCCACCAGCGGGACAGGTATAAACAACGTCCTGACTTTC

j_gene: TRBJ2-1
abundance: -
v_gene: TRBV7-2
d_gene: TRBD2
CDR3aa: CASSLGGLAGNLEQFF
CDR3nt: TGTGCCAGCAGCTTAGGGGGGCTAGCGGGAAACCTTGAGCAGTTCTTC

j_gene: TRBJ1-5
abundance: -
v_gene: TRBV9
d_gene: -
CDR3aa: CASSWRHDGNQPQHF
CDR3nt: TGTGCCAGCAGCTGGCGACACGATGGCAATCAGCCCCAGCATTTT

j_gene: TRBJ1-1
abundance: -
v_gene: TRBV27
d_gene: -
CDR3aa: CASSLMITSSTEAFF
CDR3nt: TGTGCCAGCAGTTTAATGATAACGAGTTCCACTGAAGCTTTCTTT

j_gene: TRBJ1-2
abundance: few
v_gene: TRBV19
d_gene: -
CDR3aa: CASSYTGEPYGYTF
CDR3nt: TGTGCCAGTAGTTACACAGGTGAACCCTATGGCTACACCTTC

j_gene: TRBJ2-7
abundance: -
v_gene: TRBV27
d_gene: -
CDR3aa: CASSLRSLESYEQYF
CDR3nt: TGTGCCAGCAGTCTTCGATCACTAGAATCCTACGAGCAGTACTTC

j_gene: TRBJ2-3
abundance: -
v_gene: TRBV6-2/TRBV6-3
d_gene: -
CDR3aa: CASSPLGASSTQYF
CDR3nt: TGTGCCAGCAGTCCGTTAGGGGCCTCCAGTACGCAGTATTTT

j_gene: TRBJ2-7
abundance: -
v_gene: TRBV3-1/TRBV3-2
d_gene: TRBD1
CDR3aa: CASSQDHGRGSYEQYF
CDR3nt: TGTGCCAGCAGCCAAGATCATGGCAGGGGGTCCTACGAGCAGTACTTC

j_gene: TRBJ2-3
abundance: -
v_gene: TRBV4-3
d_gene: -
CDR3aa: CASSRETTWDTQYF
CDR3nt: TGCGCCAGCAGCCGAGAAACGACATGGGATACGCAGTATTTT

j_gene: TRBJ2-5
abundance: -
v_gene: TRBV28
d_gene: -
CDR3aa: CASSATTGLVETQYF
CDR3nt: TGTGCCAGCAGTGCGACTACCGGGTTAGTCGAGACCCAGTACTTC

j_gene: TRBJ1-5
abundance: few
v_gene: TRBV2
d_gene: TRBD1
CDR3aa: CASSRDRGNQPQHF
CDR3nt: TGTGCCAGCAGCCGGGACAGGGGCAATCAGCCCCAGCATTTT

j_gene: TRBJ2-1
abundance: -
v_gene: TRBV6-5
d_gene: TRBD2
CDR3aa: CASRLSGPGNEQFF
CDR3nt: TGTGCCAGCAGGCTTAGCGGGCCAGGCAATGAGCAGTTCTTC

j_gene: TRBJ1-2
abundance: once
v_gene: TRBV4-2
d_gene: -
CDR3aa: CASSQPRGEGGYTF
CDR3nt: TGTGCCAGCAGCCAACCTCGGGGGGAAGGGGGCTACACCTTC

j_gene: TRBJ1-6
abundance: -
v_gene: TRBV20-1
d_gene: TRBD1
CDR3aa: CSASFRTGLNSPLHF
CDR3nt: TGCAGTGCTAGTTTCAGGACAGGTCTCAATTCACCCCTCCACTTT

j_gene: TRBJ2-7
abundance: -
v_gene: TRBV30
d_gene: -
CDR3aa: CAWRPGVEQYF
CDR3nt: TGTGCCTGGAGGCCAGGGGTCGAGCAGTACTTC